This entry is about one TCR beta chain. These data belong to a study of blood T cell repertoires in COVID-19. As for the study in general: Samples taken during acute and convalescent COVID-19 were collected in the United States, Italy and Spain.

Self-reported history from a screening survey and questionnaire set each donor's cohort. The repertoire was sequenced with immunoSEQ multiplex PCR; TCRdb's copy has only in-frame clones and lacks some. The sample yields under 300,000 clones, approximately 86% seen once. The CDR3 has 18 residues. Looked up from germline, CDR1 is SQVTM and CDR2 is ANQGSEA. Trimming shortened V by 7 bases and J by 3 bases, and 30 bases separated the two germline ends. The TCR comes from a woman in her 50s who had recovered from COVID-19. Material: PBMCs or T cells enriched from blood (not recorded which). The chain combines TRBV29-1 with TRBJ1-1; perhaps TRBD1 as D (6 bases). CDR3 DNA: TGCAGCGCGCTGGGGGAACAGGGACGTTACATGTGGGACACTGAAGCTTTCTTT. This translates into CSALGEQGRYMWDTEAFF.